The clone carrying this T cell receptor (beta chain) occurred a few times. TCRdb processed the 5' RACE reads anew with MiXCR; each CDR3 protein has one entry. The table has approximately 40,000 distinct CDR3 sequences, approximately 6.8% seen once. The ends were cut back, 2 bases at V and 0 bases at J, with 11 bases in the middle. The CDR3 sequence is 16 residues long. Germline CDR1 is SGDLS and CDR2 is YYNGEE. Time point of the sample: sample taken at primary tumor resection. Sequencing covered unsorted whole RNA taken from tumor, nontumor lung or frozen PBMC. These data originate in a study of spatial heterogeneity in lung cancer.

This sample comprised PBMCs, obtained at surgery. V usage is TRBV9 and J usage is TRBJ1-4; D not resolved. This receptor was identified in a female donor with early-stage non-small cell lung cancer. The CDR3 nucleotides read TGTGCCAGCAGCGTTGGGGTTGGGACAACTAATGAAAAACTGTTTTTT. Translated, it gives CASSVGVGTTNEKLFF.